The 21 T cell receptor beta chains reported below all come from one sample, sequenced in a study of memory CD4+ T cells and cytomegalovirus serostatus. Single viable CD3+CD4+CD8-CD45RO+ cells were sorted as the memory CD4+ T cells. Profiled with immunoSEQ multiplex PCR; TCRdb holds only in-frame clones, not every one. Of over 55,000 clones listed, 65% to 80% were seen once; the top ten hold less than 0.95%. What was sequenced was memory CD4+ T cells from blood. These receptors came from an adult in good health and CMV-seronegative.

Notes on this clone: The junction and the germline gene differ at one end; a read error may be behind it. The rearrangement links TRBV12-5 to TRBJ2-7; D is perhaps TRBD1 (6 bases). This CDR3 is built from 12 residues. Germline-derived CDR1 and CDR2 are LGHNT and FRNRAP. Written as DNA, the CDR3 is TGTGCTAGTGGCCCTTGGGGACAAATGGAGGTCTTC. It codes for CASGPWGQMEVF.

The chain uses TRBV5-1 and TRBJ2-1; D could derive from TRBD1 or TRBD2 (5 bases each). Germline loops: CDR1 SGHRS, CDR2 YFSETQ. With 0 bases removed from V and 3 bases from J, the gap between germline ends came to 10 bases. The CDR3 extends over 15 amino acids. CDR3 sequence (DNA): TGCGCCAGCAGCTTGGGGGACGGAATCTACAATGAGCAGTTCTTC. It yields the protein CASSLGDGIYNEQFF.

The chain recombines TRBV19 with TRBJ1-5; 10 bases map to TRBD1. Germline trimming cut 8 bases from V and 7 bases from J; bases unmatched to any gene: 8. This CDR3 contains 14 residues. Germline CDR1 and CDR2: LNHDA and SQIVND (reference sequence). CDR3 region: CASGDRGVSQPQHF. CDR3 in DNA: TGTGCCAGTGGGGACAGGGGAGTGTCGCAGCCCCAGCATTTT. Variable domain in full (rest from reference TRBV19 and TRBJ1-5): DGGITQSPKYLFRKEGQNVTLSCEQNLNHDAMYWYRQDPGQGLRLIYYSQIVNDFQKGDIAEGYSVSREKKESFPLTVTSAQKNPTAFYLCASGDRGVSQPQHFGDGTRLSIL.

The V call is TRBV12-2, the J call TRBJ2-7; the listed D gene, TRBD2, was not tested against the DNA. TRBV12-2 is a documented pseudogene. The CDR3 consists of 16 residues. The CDR3 DNA sequence: TGTGCAAGTCGCTTAGGGGCTAGCGGGTTACCCTACGAGCAGTACTTC. Translated: CASRLGASGLPYEQYF.

The V and J genes are TRBV11-2 and TRBJ1-3; TRBD1 matches at 7 bases. The CDR3 is 16 residues long. V was pared by 2 bases and J by 2 bases, with 6 bases of the junction left unmatched. CDR1 and CDR2 from the germline V gene are SGHAT and FQNNGV. The CDR3 bases are TGTGCCAGCAGCTTATTAGGCAGGGGGACTGGAAACACCATATATTTT. The encoded protein is CASSLLGRGTGNTIYF.

The chain couples TRBV2 to TRBJ2-7; 8 bases are shared with TRBD2. The junction had 9 bases not matched to a gene; V was cut back by 11 bases and J by 0 bases. The germline CDR1 and CDR2 sequences are SNHLY and FYNNEI. This CDR3 spans 14 amino acids. The DNA of the CDR3 is TGTGCCGATAAGACGGGGGGGAGCTCCTACGAGCAGTACTTC. It yields the protein CADKTGGSSYEQYF.

Here the CDR3 reads CASTGTGTTEAFF. CDR3 bases: TGTGCCAGTACAGGGACAGGGACCACTGAAGCTTTCTTT. The chain is built from TRBV19 and TRBJ1-1; TRBD1 agrees at 9 bases. The CDR3 length is 13 residues. CDR1 is LNHDA, CDR2 SQIVND, per germline (reference sequence). V lost 7 bases, J lost 4 bases, and 4 bases stayed unmatched.

This clone has only one observation. The V call is TRBV14, the J call TRBJ1-2; 12 bases line up with TRBD1. Germline-derived CDR1 and CDR2 are SGHDN and FVKESK. The CDR3 has 17 amino acids. The V and J ends lost 4 bases and 4 bases, in that order; junction bases with no gene match: 10. The CDR3: CASSPRGTGGLTYGYTF. For the CDR3, the DNA is TGTGCCAGCAGCCCCAGGGGGACAGGGGGCTTAACCTATGGCTACACCTTC.

The table lists this clone with a count of one. J is TRBJ2-6 and V is TRBV28; D is uncertain. V dropped 3 bases and J dropped 3 bases, with 3 bases sitting between them. Looked up from germline, CDR1 is MDHEN and CDR2 is SYDVKM. The CDR3 has 13 residues. CDR3 protein: CASSFIGANVLTF. The CDR3 DNA follows: TGTGCCAGCAGTTTCATTGGGGCCAACGTCCTGACTTTC.

The CDR3 reads CASSLIDRGYEQYF. For the CDR3, the DNA is TGTGCCAGCAGCTTAATTGACAGGGGCTACGAGCAGTACTTC. The chain has TRBV7-9 and TRBJ2-7, with TRBD1 identical over 8 bases. The CDR3 has 14 amino acids. Germline loops: CDR1 SEHNR, CDR2 FQNEAQ (reference sequence). The V and J ends lost 2 bases and 3 bases, in that order; junction bases with no gene match: 3.

The chain uses TRBV7-9 and TRBJ2-7; a possible D gene is TRBD2 (5 bases). The CDR3 contains 17 residues. Trimming took off 5 bases at V and 4 bases at J, with 24 bases between the two ends. Germline V gives CDR1 SEHNR, CDR2 FQNEAQ (reference sequence). CDR3 DNA sequence: TGTGCCAGCAGCCCGGATAAAGGGTCCCCGGGGTCTTACGAGCAGTACTTC. Translated, it gives CASSPDKGSPGSYEQYF.

V usage is TRBV4-1 and J usage is TRBJ1-3, with D unclear. Trimming cost V 2 bases and J 2 bases, with 10 bases left between them. The CDR3 totals 15 residues. The V gene's germline CDR1 is MGHRA and CDR2 YSYEKL. The CDR3 DNA reads TGCGCCAGCAGCCAAAGCGAGACGCCTGGAAACACCATATATTTT. It encodes CASSQSETPGNTIYF.

The rearrangement uses TRBV19 and TRBJ2-3; the match to TRBD2 covers 10 bases. Germline CDR1 and CDR2: LNHDA and SQIVND (reference sequence). The CDR3 runs 14 residues. J was trimmed by 9 bases and V by 5 bases; bases with no gene match: 8. CDR3 sequence (DNA): TGTGCCAGTAGTGGTAGCGGGGGGCAGGTAACGCAGTATTTT. This gives the protein CASSGSGGQVTQYF.

Comment on this clone: The junction departs from germline at one end; a sequencing error may be responsible. The same CDR3 also results from other DNA sequences found in this sample. The chain couples TRBV5-6 to TRBJ1-2, with a possible D match to TRBD1 (5 bases). The CDR3 runs 17 residues. CDR1 is SGHDT and CDR2 is YYEEEE in the germline V gene. The CDR3 protein is CASSLPYSRGSGTTDAF. The CDR3, as DNA: TGTGCCAGCAGCTTGCCCTACTCCCGGGGGTCAGGAACCACAGATGCCTTC.

The genes are TRBV28 and TRBJ2-2; no clear D gene. Per the germline V gene, CDR1 is MDHEN and CDR2 is SYDVKM. The CDR3 runs to 18 residues. Deletions cut 4 bases from V and 3 bases from J, with 21 bases between. Here the CDR3 reads CASSSPLFMGSDTGELFF. CDR3 DNA sequence: TGTGCCAGCAGTTCACCTCTGTTTATGGGGTCGGACACCGGGGAGCTGTTTTTT.

The CDR3 DNA sequence: TGTGCCAGCAGCCCAGCTTACGACAGGGCACGCTACGAGCAGTACTTC. Translating gives CASSPAYDRARYEQYF. The chain uses TRBV7-9 and TRBJ2-7; 7 positions match TRBD1. J was trimmed by 3 bases and V by 5 bases; bases with no gene match: 13. This CDR3 comprises 16 residues. Per germline, CDR1 SEHNR and CDR2 FQNEAQ (reference sequence).

The rearrangement links TRBV30 to TRBJ1-6; TRBD1 might be the D (5 bases). This CDR3 comprises 14 residues. Trimming removed 2 bases at V and 4 bases at J, with 9 bases between. Per the germline V gene, CDR1 is GTSNPN and CDR2 is SVGIG (reference sequence). The CDR3 DNA is TGTGCCTGGAGTATTGGACAATATAATTCACCCCTCCACTTT. This encodes CAWSIGQYNSPLHF.

The gene calls are TRBV7-5 and TRBJ1-4. TRBV7-5 represents a pseudogene. The CDR3 loop spans 14 amino acids. The CDR3 sequence: CARRIHDHNEKLFF. The CDR3 nucleotides read TGTGCCAGAAGGATCCACGATCATAATGAAAAACTGTTTTTT.

The chain couples TRBV7-9 to TRBJ2-3, with TRBD2 matching 9 bases. V dropped 5 bases and J dropped 1; count of bases not matched to a gene: 1. Germline V CDR1 and CDR2: SEHNR, FQNEAQ (reference sequence). The CDR3 covers 14 residues. The CDR3 coding sequence is TGTGCCAGCAGCCCTAGCGGGGGCACAGATACGCAGTATTTT. The encoded protein is CASSPSGGTDTQYF.

The chain employs TRBV29-1 and TRBJ2-3; tentatively, D is TRBD2 (7 bases). CDR1 and CDR2 (germline): SQVTM, ANQGSEA. The CDR3 extends over 14 amino acids. The ends were cut back, 8 bases at V and 8 bases at J, with 23 bases in the middle. CDR3 sequence (DNA): TGCAGCTCTATGGGGGGGGCTCAATGGTCTACGCAGTATTTT. Amino acid sequence: CSSMGGAQWSTQYF.

The chain is built from TRBV29-1 and TRBJ2-1, with 7 positions matching TRBD2. Germline trimming cut 0 bases from V and 6 bases from J; bases unmatched to any gene: 8. The CDR3 has 15 residues. Germline V CDR1 and CDR2: SQVTM, ANQGSEA. CDR3 sequence: CSVEDWAGASNEQFF. CDR3 DNA sequence: TGCAGCGTTGAAGATTGGGCGGGAGCGTCCAATGAGCAGTTCTTC.